The 5 T cell receptor beta chains reported below all come from one sample, sequenced in a study of graft-versus-host responses after intestinal transplantation. Their recognized antigens are unknown. The method was immunoSEQ multiplex PCR; TCRdb's version includes in-frame clones alone and lacks a portion of them. The sample includes 100,000 or so clones, under 95% of them seen just once. The sequences come from unstimulated CD8+ T cells sorted from spleen or lymph node cells, collected before intestinal transplant. These receptors were taken from a human donor who received an intestinal transplant.

This rearrangement joins TRBV20-1 to TRBJ1-2, with D unresolved. This CDR3 comprises 11 residues. Germline CDR1 is DFQATT and CDR2 is SNEGSKA (reference sequence). With 6 bases removed from V and 7 bases from J, the gap between germline ends came to 12 bases. The CDR3 is CSAAPDFGYTF. As DNA, the CDR3 is TGCAGTGCGGCCCCTGACTTTGGCTACACCTTC.

This chain uses TRBV5-6 with TRBJ1-2; D is possibly TRBD1 (5 bases). The CDR3 is 17 residues long. Trimming stripped 0 bases from V and 3 bases from J, with 18 bases between. Germline assignment: CDR1 SGHDT and CDR2 YYEEEE. The CDR3: CASSLAGGKRGHYGYTF. In nucleotides, the CDR3 is TGTGCCAGCAGCTTGGCCGGAGGGAAAAGGGGCCACTATGGCTACACCTTC. The full variable domain, rest sourced from reference TRBV5-6 and TRBJ1-2, is DAGVTQSPTHLIKTRGQQVTLRCSPKSGHDTVSWYQQALGQGPQFIFQYYEEEERQRGNFPDRFSGHQFPNYSSELNVNALLLGDSALYLCASSLAGGKRGHYGYTFGSGTRLTVV.

This clone came up once. The chain carries TRBV19 and TRBJ1-4; possibly TRBD1 for D (6 bases). The CDR3 is 13 residues long. CDR1 is LNHDA and CDR2 is SQIVND in the germline V gene (reference sequence). Trimming took 6 bases from V and 6 from J, leaving 11 bases between them. This CDR3 is CASRNRVDEKLFF. The CDR3 DNA reads TGTGCCAGTAGAAACAGGGTAGATGAAAAACTGTTTTTT.

V is TRBV13 and J is TRBJ2-2; 12 bases agree with TRBD2. This CDR3 has 17 amino acids. The J segment lost 4 bases and the V segment lost 5 bases, leaving 8 bases of the junction unmatched. Germline V gene sequence: CDR1 PRHDT, CDR2 FYEKMQ (reference sequence). CDR3 loop: CASSPETSGGPTGELFF. The CDR3, as DNA: TGTGCCAGCAGCCCTGAGACTAGCGGGGGACCCACCGGGGAGCTGTTTTTT.

The chain has TRBV10-2 and TRBJ2-1, with TRBD2 matching 9 bases. V lost 11 bases, J lost 9 bases, and 8 bases stayed unmatched. In germline, CDR1 is WSHSY, CDR2 SAAADI. CDR3 length: 12 amino acids. The CDR3 DNA sequence: TGCGCCGGGGGCGGGGGGGCCGGTGAGCAGTTCTTC. Protein: CAGGGGAGEQFF.